The entry below describes one T cell receptor beta chain. Only in-frame clones appear in the TCRdb table, and some are missing; sequencing was by immunoSEQ multiplex PCR. Of over 250,000 clones listed, 89% are singletons. The CDR3 consists of 13 residues. The germline gives CDR1 MNHEY, CDR2 SVGAGI. Deletions cut 7 bases from V and 3 bases from J, with 12 bases between. These data originate in a study of blood T cell repertoires in COVID-19. For the study at large: T cells, B-cell-depleted T cells, or PBMCs supplied cDNA or gDNA.

The chain recombines TRBV6-5 with TRBJ1-2, with D possibly matching TRBD1 (5 bases). Sequenced sample: peripheral blood. This TCR derives from a man aged 45-65 years with acute or convalescent COVID-19. The CDR3 reads CASTPRTHYGYTF. Here the CDR3 DNA reads TGTGCCAGCACCCCTCGGACACACTATGGCTACACCTTC.